Listed below are T cell receptor beta chains from one sample, sequenced in a study of vaccination and CD4 T cells after COVID-19. TCRdb re-derived calls from the PCR reads in MiXCR, one entry per CDR3 protein. Of over 15,000 distinct CDR3 sequences listed, roughly 47% are singletons. The antigens of these receptors remain unknown. The sequenced sample consisted of CD4+ T cells from blood, cultured in vitro. These receptors all come from a human donor who had recovered from COVID-19. CDR3s include the opening cysteine and the closing phenylalanine or tryptophan. A D gene is named only where the DNA matches it firmly. Some rows have no size entry. The others give once, few or many, or a class for an expanded clone.

TGCGCCAGCAGCTTAGTTGCGTCATGGGAGACCCAGTACTTC | CASSLVASWETQYF | 14 | TRBV5-1 | NA | TRBJ2-5 | NA
TGCAGTGCCGAAAATGAAAAACTGTTTTTT | CSAENEKLFF | 10 | TRBV20-1 | NA | TRBJ1-4 | NA
TGTGCCAGCAGTTCCCCAGGGGTAGGTGAAGCTTTCTTT | CASSSPGVGEAFF | 13 | TRBV6-5 | NA | TRBJ1-1 | NA
TGTGCCACCCGGGGGACAGCTAATTCACCCCTCCACTTT | CATRGTANSPLHF | 13 | TRBV10-3 | TRBD1 | TRBJ1-6 | few
TGTGCCAGCAGTGTAATAGCGGGAGGGTACTACGAGCAGTACTTC | CASSVIAGGYYEQYF | 15 | TRBV28 | TRBD2 | TRBJ2-7 | NA
TGCAGTGCTAAACTCTATCAAACCGGGACAGGGGTACATCAGCCCCAGCATTTT | CSAKLYQTGTGVHQPQHF | 18 | TRBV20-1 | TRBD1 | TRBJ1-5 | NA
TGTGCCAGTAGTATAGCCGGGACAGGATACGAGCAGTACTTC | CASSIAGTGYEQYF | 14 | TRBV19 | TRBD1 | TRBJ2-7 | NA
TGTGCCATCAGTGAGCGACAGGGGAGACGCACTGAAGCTTTCTTT | CAISERQGRRTEAFF | 15 | TRBV10-3 | TRBD1 | TRBJ1-1 | NA
TGTGCCATCAGTGAGTCAGTCGGCGAAGAGACCCAGTACTTC | CAISESVGEETQYF | 14 | TRBV10-3 | NA | TRBJ2-5 | NA
TGTGCCAGCAGGCCCTCTCCTCACAGGACTAACTATGGCTACACCTTC | CASRPSPHRTNYGYTF | 16 | TRBV6-1 | NA | TRBJ1-2 | few
TGTGCCAGCAGCGTAGGACCGCTGAACACTGAAGCTTTCTTT | CASSVGPLNTEAFF | 14 | TRBV9 | NA | TRBJ1-1 | NA
TGTGCCAGCAGCTTACTACAACAGGGTTGGGGTCAGCCCCAGCATTTT | CASSLLQQGWGQPQHF | 16 | TRBV5-8 | NA | TRBJ1-5 | few
TGTGCCAGCAGCCTAGGCCAGGGGCACTACGAGCAGTACTTC | CASSLGQGHYEQYF | 14 | TRBV3-1 | NA | TRBJ2-7 | NA
TGTGCCAGCAGCTTATGGGGACAGGTCGAAGAGACCCAGTACTTC | CASSLWGQVEETQYF | 15 | TRBV7-3 | TRBD1 | TRBJ2-5 | NA
TGTGCCAGAAGCTTTATGGAGAATCGGGTCAATGAGCAGTTCTTC | CARSFMENRVNEQFF | 15 | TRBV5-3 | NA | TRBJ2-1 | NA
TGCAGTGCGACCCCCTGGGACGCGAACACCGGGGAGCTGTTTTTT | CSATPWDANTGELFF | 15 | TRBV20-1 | NA | TRBJ2-2 | few
TGTGCCAGCAGTTACTCAGGTGCAGTCACAGATACGCAGTATTTT | CASSYSGAVTDTQYF | 15 | TRBV6-2/TRBV6-3 | NA | TRBJ2-3 | NA
TGCAGTGCTAGAGGGCAACTAGCGGTATCCTACGGGCAGTACTTC | CSARGQLAVSYGQYF | 15 | TRBV20-1 | TRBD2 | TRBJ2-7 | NA
TGTGCCAGCAGTTACTCCCGGCGGGACCCCTACGAGCAGTACTTC | CASSYSRRDPYEQYF | 15 | TRBV6-5 | NA | TRBJ2-7 | few
TGTGCCAGCAGGTCCAGCCTTTACACTGAAGCTTTCTTT | CASRSSLYTEAFF | 13 | TRBV6-1 | NA | TRBJ1-1 | NA
TGCGCCAGCAGCCAAGATGTTAGAGATACCCACGATGAGCAGTTCTTC | CASSQDVRDTHDEQFF | 16 | TRBV4-3 | NA | TRBJ2-1 | NA
TGTGCCAGCAGTTACGTAGCGGGAAGGCGGACGCAGTATTTT | CASSYVAGRRTQYF | 14 | TRBV6-2/TRBV6-3 | TRBD2 | TRBJ2-3 | NA
TGTGCCAGCAGCCGAGGCGGGGAGGCGAGCTACGAGCAGTACTTC | CASSRGGEASYEQYF | 15 | TRBV28 | NA | TRBJ2-7 | NA
TGTGCCAGCAGTTTCGGGGCGTCCTCCTACGAGCAGTACTTC | CASSFGASSYEQYF | 14 | TRBV27 | NA | TRBJ2-7 | few
TGTGCCAGCAGCCCACAGGGGAGCTCCTATAATTCACCCCTCCACTTT | CASSPQGSSYNSPLHF | 16 | TRBV7-9 | TRBD1 | TRBJ1-6 | NA
TGTGCCAGTAGTATCGCCGGACAGGGCTACGAGCAGTACTTC | CASSIAGQGYEQYF | 14 | TRBV19 | TRBD1 | TRBJ2-7 | few
TGCAGTGCTAGGAGGGGTGAGGGGTTGACTGAAGCTTTCTTT | CSARRGEGLTEAFF | 14 | TRBV20-1 | NA | TRBJ1-1 | few